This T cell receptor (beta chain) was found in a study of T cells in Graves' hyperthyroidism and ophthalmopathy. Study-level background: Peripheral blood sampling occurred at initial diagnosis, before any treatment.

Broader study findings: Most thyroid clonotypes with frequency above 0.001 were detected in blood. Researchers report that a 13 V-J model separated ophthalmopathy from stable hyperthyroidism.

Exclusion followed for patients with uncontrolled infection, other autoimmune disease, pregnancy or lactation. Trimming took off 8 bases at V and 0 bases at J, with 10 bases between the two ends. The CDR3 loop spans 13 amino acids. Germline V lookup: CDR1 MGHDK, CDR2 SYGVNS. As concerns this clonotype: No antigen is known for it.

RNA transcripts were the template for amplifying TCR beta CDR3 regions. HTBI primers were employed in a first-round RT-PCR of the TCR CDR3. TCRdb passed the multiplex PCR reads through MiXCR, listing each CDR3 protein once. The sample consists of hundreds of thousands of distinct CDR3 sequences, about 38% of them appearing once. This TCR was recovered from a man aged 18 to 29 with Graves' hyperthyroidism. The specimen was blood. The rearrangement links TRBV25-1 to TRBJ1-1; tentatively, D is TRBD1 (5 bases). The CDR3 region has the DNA TGTGCCAGCGACAGCGCAATGAACACTGAAGCTTTCTTT. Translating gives CASDSAMNTEAFF.